A single sample is the source of the 25 T cell receptor beta chains below, sequenced in a study of vaccination and CD4 T cells after COVID-19. Which antigens these TCRs recognize remains unknown. The Oncomine TCR Beta short-read assay sequenced DNA from cultured CD4+ T cells. TCRdb reprocessed the PCR reads with MiXCR, giving one entry per CDR3 protein. The repertoire holds 13,000 or so distinct CDR3 sequences, with 55% to 65% as singletons. This sample's treatment: approximately nine-day PBMC culture with coronavirus spike peptide pools or control peptides (ViraFEST assay). Sequenced input: CD4+ T cells from blood, cultured in vitro. All receptors derive from a human donor who had recovered from COVID-19.

The chain combines TRBV15 with TRBJ1-1; 7 nucleotides agree with TRBD1. With 1 base clipped from V and 3 bases from J, the junction kept 5 bases outside the gene matches. This CDR3 is built from 15 residues. Germline V lookup: CDR1 LNHNV, CDR2 YYDKDF (reference sequence). The CDR3 DNA follows: TGTGCCACCAGCAGAGGAAGGACAGGTTACACTGAAGCTTTCTTT. It codes for CATSRGRTGYTEAFF.

The J gene is TRBJ1-4, the V gene TRBV7-2; the match to TRBD1 covers 7 bases. The CDR3 sequence is 15 residues long. CDR1 is SGHTA, CDR2 FQGNSA, per germline. Trimming cost V 5 bases and J 0 bases; bases outside gene matches: 3. For the CDR3, the DNA is TGTGCCAGCAGCCCTGGACAGGCAACTAATGAAAAACTGTTTTTT. Its protein is CASSPGQATNEKLFF.

This clonotype was found once. J is TRBJ1-2 and V is TRBV7-9; possibly TRBD1 for D (6 bases). The germline V gene encodes CDR1 SEHNR and CDR2 FQNEAQ (reference sequence). V was clipped by 5 bases and J by 1 base, with 8 bases between them. The CDR3 totals 13 residues. CDR3 region: CASSEDSNYGYTF. The CDR3 DNA reads as TGTGCCAGCAGCGAGGACAGTAACTATGGCTACACCTTC.

About this clonotype itself: The junction differs from germline at one of its ends, possibly a read error. The chain carries TRBV20-1 and TRBJ1-2; 8 positions agree with TRBD1. This CDR3 has 13 amino acids. Germline CDR1 is DFQATT and CDR2 is SNEGSKA (reference sequence). The CDR3 loop reads CSARWTGRHGYTF. The CDR3 nucleotides are TGTAGTGCTAGGTGGACAGGGAGGCATGGCTACACCTTC.

This clonotype came up a few times. The rearrangement joins TRBV6-5 to TRBJ2-5; D possibly corresponds to TRBD1 (5 bases). V lost 4 bases, J lost 1 base, and 10 bases lay in between. This CDR3 contains 14 residues. CDR1 is MNHEY, CDR2 SVGAGI, per germline. This CDR3 is CASSFVTVQETQYF. Written as DNA, the CDR3 is TGTGCCAGCAGTTTCGTGACAGTCCAAGAGACCCAGTACTTC.

The J gene is TRBJ2-7, the V gene TRBV7-2, with 11 bases lining up with TRBD2. CDR3 length: 15 amino acids. Unmatched junction bases numbered 6, after V lost 5 bases and J lost 3 bases. Germline V gene sequence: CDR1 SGHTA, CDR2 FQGNSA. As DNA, the CDR3 is TGTGCCAGCAGCATCGGGACTAGCGGACGCTACGAGCAGTACTTC. Its translation is CASSIGTSGRYEQYF.

V and J are TRBV21-1 and TRBJ2-5; TRBD1 is taken as the D call from the table, unchecked against the DNA. TRBV21-1 counts as a pseudogene. The CDR3 is made up of 14 amino acids. The CDR3 DNA is TGTGCCAGCAGCCGCCGCGGGGGCAGGGAGACCCAGTACTTC. Its translation: CASSRRGGRETQYF.

CDR3 loop: CAISVDTNYGYTF. As DNA, the CDR3 is TGTGCCATCAGTGTCGACACTAACTATGGCTACACCTTC. The rearrangement links TRBV10-3 to TRBJ1-2; D gene ambiguous. From germline, CDR1 is ENHRY and CDR2 SYGVKD. CDR3 length equals 13 residues. V gave up 4 bases and J gave up 0 bases, with 6 bases separating them.

The chain links TRBV19 to TRBJ1-5; D unclear. The CDR3 loop spans 14 amino acids. In germline, CDR1 is LNHDA, CDR2 SQIVND (reference sequence). V lost 4 bases and J 0 bases, leaving 7 bases between the germline ends. DNA for the CDR3: TGTGCCAGTAGTAGGACGGATAGCAATCAGCCCCAGCATTTT. Translating gives CASSRTDSNQPQHF.

This clonotype was detected a few times. The chain combines TRBV15 with TRBJ1-6; D unresolved. The V gene lost 2 bases and the J gene lost 8 bases, with 7 bases spanning the gap. CDR1 and CDR2 (germline): LNHNV, YYDKDF (reference sequence). This CDR3 contains 13 residues. CDR3 DNA: TGTGCCACCAGCAGAAGGAGAGATTCACCCCTCCACTTT. This sequence encodes CATSRRRDSPLHF.

The V gene is TRBV25-1, the J gene TRBJ2-3; a possible D gene is TRBD2 (6 bases). The CDR3 length is 13 residues. Germline loops: CDR1 MGHDK, CDR2 SYGVNS. V was shortened by 6 bases and J by 6 bases, with 13 bases between the two germline ends. CDR3 residues: CASRAKGRDTQYF. CDR3 nucleotide sequence: TGTGCCAGCAGGGCTAAGGGGAGGGATACGCAGTATTTT.

This chain links TRBV20-1 with TRBJ2-7; 7 bases match TRBD1. The CDR3 is made up of 14 amino acids. Per the germline V gene, CDR1 is DFQATT and CDR2 is SNEGSKA (reference sequence). V was pared by 3 bases and J by 0 bases, with 5 bases of the junction left unmatched. The CDR3 DNA is TGCAGTGCTAGCCGGGACAGTTTCTCCTACGAGCAGTACTTC. Encoded protein: CSASRDSFSYEQYF.

This clonotype was counted between two and nine times. The chain employs TRBV29-1 and TRBJ2-3; D uncertain. The CDR3 consists of 10 residues. Germline V CDR1 and CDR2: SQVTM, ANQGSEA. Trimming shortened V by 3 bases and J by 8 bases, and 6 bases separated the two germline ends. CDR3 loop: CSVEVATQYF. CDR3 nucleotide sequence: TGCAGCGTTGAGGTAGCTACGCAGTATTTT.

V is TRBV27 and J is TRBJ2-7; 8 nucleotides agree with TRBD2. The trim removed 6 bases at V and 6 bases at J, leaving 10 bases unmatched. Germline lookup yields CDR1 MNHEY and CDR2 SMNVEV (reference sequence). The CDR3 has 14 residues. DNA for the CDR3: TGTGCCAGCAGCAGCGGGAGCTCGCGAGGCGAGCAGTACTTC. Protein sequence: CASSSGSSRGEQYF.

The gene calls are TRBV19 and TRBJ2-6; TRBD2 aligns across 8 bases. This CDR3 spans 21 amino acids. Germline trimming cut 2 bases from V and 0 bases from J; bases unmatched to any gene: 15. Germline CDR1 and CDR2: LNHDA and SQIVND (reference sequence). The CDR3 DNA reads as TGTGCCAGTAGTATATCCCCCTGGGTAGCGGGGAAGAGCTCTGGGGCCAACGTCCTGACTTTC. Translating gives CASSISPWVAGKSSGANVLTF.

Comment on this clonotype: Mismatch with germline at one junction end may stem from a read error. V gene TRBV20-1 combines with J gene TRBJ2-5; 12 bases map to TRBD2. The CDR3 spans 15 residues. Per germline, CDR1 DFQATT and CDR2 SNEGSKA (reference sequence). The DNA for the CDR3 is TGCAGTGCGCCGCCTAGCGGGGGGGCCTGGGAGACCCGGTACTTC. Translating gives CSAPPSGGAWETRYF.

The chain is built from TRBV21-1 and TRBJ2-7; TRBD2 is taken as the D call from the table, unchecked against the DNA. TRBV21-1 is a pseudogene. The CDR3 covers 14 residues. CDR3 sequence (DNA): TGTGCCAGCAGCTTAGCGGGAGGGATCTACGAGCAGTACTTC. It encodes CASSLAGGIYEQYF.

The rearrangement links TRBV20-1 to TRBJ2-5; the match to TRBD2 covers 10 bases. Germline loops: CDR1 DFQATT, CDR2 SNEGSKA (reference sequence). The V segment lost 5 bases and the J segment 5 bases; nucleotides outside the gene matches: 14. CDR3 length: 16 amino acids. CDR3 coding DNA: TGCAGTGCTCTTCGGAGTAGCGGGGGGCCGAGGGAGACCCAGTACTTC. Its protein product is CSALRSSGGPRETQYF.

This chain joins TRBV28 and TRBJ1-1, with 8 bases identical to TRBD1. V trimming: 5 bases; J trimming: 4 bases; junction bases outside the gene matches: 6. Looked up from germline, CDR1 is MDHEN and CDR2 is SYDVKM. This CDR3 has 14 residues. CDR3 DNA sequence: TGTGCCAGCAGTACCGGGACAGGCCCCACTGAAGCTTTCTTT. Protein sequence: CASSTGTGPTEAFF.

This clonotype was seen more than once but under ten times. J is TRBJ1-5 and V is TRBV20-1; 7 bases match TRBD1. Per the germline V gene, CDR1 is DFQATT and CDR2 is SNEGSKA (reference sequence). CDR3 length: 18 residues. The V segment lost 6 bases and the J segment 0 bases; nucleotides outside the gene matches: 17. The chain's CDR3 is CSAAGTAVWGYSNQPQHF. DNA for the CDR3: TGCAGTGCAGCCGGGACAGCCGTTTGGGGTTATAGCAATCAGCCCCAGCATTTT.

The gene calls are TRBV5-6 and TRBJ2-7; TRBD2 aligns across 10 bases. CDR3 length: 15 amino acids. With 2 bases clipped from V and 4 bases from J, the junction kept 6 bases outside the gene matches. Germline V lookup: CDR1 SGHDT, CDR2 YYEEEE. CDR3 amino acids: CASSFPSGRVYEQYF. As DNA, the CDR3 is TGTGCCAGCAGCTTTCCTAGCGGGAGAGTGTACGAGCAGTACTTC.

The chain has TRBV7-2 and TRBJ2-5; D possibly matches TRBD1 or TRBD2 (5 bases each). Germline V gives CDR1 SGHTA, CDR2 FQGNSA. V lost 2 bases, J lost 4 bases, and 17 bases lay in between. The CDR3 spans 16 residues. The CDR3 sequence: CASSLSGSLWGETQYF. In DNA, the CDR3 is TGTGCCAGCAGCTTATCAGGGAGCCTTTGGGGAGAGACCCAGTACTTC.

This sequence joins TRBV7-9 and TRBJ1-2; unclear D gene. Between the trimmed V and J ends, which lost 5 bases and 7 bases, there was a span of 23 bases. The CDR3 has 16 residues. Germline V gene sequence: CDR1 SEHNR, CDR2 FQNEAQ (reference sequence). The CDR3, as DNA: TGTGCCAGCAGCGCTAGGGCCGGGCTCACGAGGTCTGGCTACACCTTC. Its translation: CASSARAGLTRSGYTF.

A few counts support this clonotype. V and J are TRBV7-2 and TRBJ2-5; perhaps D is TRBD1 or TRBD2 (7 bases each). The germline gives CDR1 SGHTA, CDR2 FQGNSA. Trimming removed 7 bases from V and 5 bases from J, with 20 bases in between. The CDR3 totals 15 residues. CDR3 sequence (DNA): TGTGCCAGCAATCAAGGGGGCGGGAGTGGTGAGACCCAGTACTTC. It is translated as CASNQGGGSGETQYF. The variable domain in full, completed from reference TRBV7-2 and TRBJ2-5, reads GAGVSQSPSNKVTEKGKDVELRCDPISGHTALYWYRQSLGQGLEFLIYFQGNSAPDKSGLPSDRFSAERTGGSVSTLTIQRTQQEDSAVYLCASNQGGGSGETQYFGPGTRLLVL.

A few counts support this clonotype. The chain couples TRBV2 to TRBJ2-7; a weak D match, TRBD1 (6 bases). There are 14 residues in the CDR3. V lost 4 bases to trimming and J lost 0 bases, with 10 bases between them. The germline CDR1 and CDR2 sequences are SNHLY and FYNNEI. CDR3: CASSGWTDSYEQYF. CDR3 nucleotide sequence: TGTGCCAGCAGTGGATGGACAGACTCCTACGAGCAGTACTTC.